This T cell receptor beta chain comes out of a study of T-cell reconstitution after alpha-beta-depleted transplantation in children. Unique molecular identifiers were incorporated into the prepared TCRbeta library. One entry per CDR3 protein results from TCRdb running MiXCR on the PCR reads. In the table there are 200,000 to 250,000 distinct CDR3 sequences, roughly a tenth of which are singletons. This clonotype was counted at least ten times. There are 15 residues in the CDR3. Between the trimmed V and J ends, which lost 2 bases and 3 bases, there was a span of 14 bases. The sample in question was PBMCs from the stem cell graft donor, obtained from the stem cell graft. The TCR comes from a human donor who donated a stem cell graft to a child with acute lymphoblastic leukemia. The rearrangement links TRBV12-3 or TRBV12-4 to TRBJ2-7, with D unclear. DNA for the CDR3: TGTGCCAGCAGTTTATGGTTCTCACCTGACTACGAGCAGTACTTC. Encoded protein: CASSLWFSPDYEQYF.